Sequencing of this TCR beta chain was carried out in a study of blood T cell repertoires in COVID-19. This CDR3 has 18 residues. CDR1 and CDR2 (germline): KGHSH, LQKENI. The V and J ends lost 1 base and 9 bases, in that order; junction bases with no gene match: 16. Repertoires were generated with immunoSEQ multiplex PCR, while TCRdb's copy carries only in-frame clones and drops some. The profile shows 250,000 or so clones, about nine tenths of them singletons. Recovered status in Cohort 3 required two negative PCRs, clearance, or symptom resolution. The receptor comes from a woman between 18 and 30 years old who had recovered from COVID-19. The sample consisted of PBMCs or T cells enriched from blood (not recorded which). The gene calls are TRBV18 and TRBJ2-1; the match to TRBD2 covers 9 bases. The CDR3 here is CASSPRRASGAGGLEQFF. CDR3 nucleotide sequence: TGTGCCAGCTCACCACGGCGTGCTAGCGGGGCCGGGGGGCTTGAGCAGTTCTTC.